This T cell receptor beta chain was obtained from a study of blood T cell repertoires in COVID-19. Across the study: The study drew acute and convalescent COVID-19 samples from the United States, Italy and Spain. T cells, B-cell-depleted T cells, or PBMCs supplied cDNA or gDNA.

This clone has just one count. V was clipped by 0 bases and J by 5 bases; unmatched bases: 5. CDR3 length equals 15 residues. CDR1 is SGDLS and CDR2 is YYNGEE in the germline V gene. Per the original data handling: How many nucleated cells were present was estimated from reference gene primer amplification. TCRdb's copy holds only in-frame clones and misses some; the assay was immunoSEQ multiplex PCR. The V and J calls and clone size were taken over from that table, and D and trimming were inferred from the DNA. The sample includes some 110,000 clones, about four fifths of them seen just once. Sequencing input: peripheral blood. This TCR was sampled from a woman aged 80 or over with acute or convalescent COVID-19. V gene TRBV9 combines with J gene TRBJ2-1; 7 nucleotides line up with TRBD2. Here the CDR3 DNA reads TGTGCCAGCAGCGTAGTAGCTAGCGGTGACAATGAGCAGTTCTTC. Protein sequence: CASSVVASGDNEQFF.